This TCR beta chain was documented in a study of T cells in Graves' hyperthyroidism and ophthalmopathy. About the research overall: Peripheral blood was collected at initial diagnosis, before any treatment.

V lost 3 bases to trimming and J lost 6 bases, with 20 bases between them. The germline CDR1 and CDR2 sequences are MNHEY and SMNVEV (reference sequence). The CDR3 length is 16 residues. The TCR beta CDR3 regions underwent amplification using RNA transcripts as the source. During a first-round RT-PCR of the TCR CDR3, the HTBI primer set was used. In TCRdb, the multiplex PCR reads were re-called with MiXCR into one record per CDR3 protein. The table includes over 700,000 distinct CDR3 sequences, under 45% detected once. The chain couples TRBV27 to TRBJ1-2, with D perhaps matching TRBD1 (5 bases). Material: blood. The receptor was isolated from a woman in her thirties or forties with Graves' hyperthyroidism. CDR3 DNA: TGTGCCAGCAGTTTTGGGACGCCGACGGGGAGGGATGGCTACACCTTC. This codes for CASSFGTPTGRDGYTF.